This T cell receptor beta chain was sequenced during a study of cytomegalovirus exposure and HLA in healthy donors. Broader study findings: Among TCR beta chains, those listed as cytomegalovirus-associated numbered approximately 150.

Libraries were prepared by immunoSEQ multiplex PCR; TCRdb keeps only in-frame clonotypes and omits some of them. This sample has 130,000 to 150,000 clones, with just under 90% found just once. While the first cohort had hundreds of subjects, the donors belonged to the separate validation cohort of over a hundred subjects. The CDR3 extends over 13 amino acids. From germline, CDR1 is MNHEY and CDR2 SVGAGI. J was trimmed by 5 bases and V by 5 bases; bases with no gene match: 5. In regard to this clone: What it recognizes is unknown.

The chain combines TRBV6-5 with TRBJ2-5, with 7 bases matching TRBD1. Sequencing used PBMCs. This sequence originates from a woman aged 25 to 39 in good health and CMV-seropositive. CDR3 nucleotide sequence: TGTGCCAGCAGTAAGGGACAGCTGGAGACCCAGTACTTC. It yields the protein CASSKGQLETQYF.